This is a list of T cell receptor beta chains from one sample in a study of blood T cell repertoires in COVID-19. Repertoires were generated with immunoSEQ multiplex PCR, while TCRdb's copy carries only in-frame clones and drops some. Here the sample spans around 160,000 clones, roughly 84% being singletons. Material for sequencing was peripheral blood. The receptors here all came from a human donor in a cohort sampled during active COVID-19. CDR3s include the opening cysteine and the closing phenylalanine or tryptophan. A D gene is named only where the DNA matches it firmly. Part of the rows lack a size; the others show once, few, many or a class for expanded clones.

d_call j_call v_call clone_size cdr3_aa cdr3_nt
TRBD2 TRBJ2-1 TRBV30 - CAWTLTGLDNEQFF TGTGCCTGGACTCTCACGGGACTAGACAATGAGCAGTTCTTC
- TRBJ2-1 TRBV19 once CASKRVLTSYNEQFF TGTGCCAGTAAGAGGGTCCTGACGTCCTACAATGAGCAGTTCTTC
TRBD1 TRBJ1-4 TRBV18 - CASSPRDSPYEVEKLFF TGTGCCAGCTCGCCCAGGGACAGCCCTTATGAGGTTGAAAAACTGTTTTTT
- TRBJ1-1 TRBV3-1/TRBV3-2 - CASSVEGNTEAFF TGTGCCAGCAGCGTCGAGGGCAACACTGAAGCTTTCTTT
TRBD2 TRBJ2-5 TRBV5-4 few CASSLFLRGGRETQYF TGTGCCAGCAGCTTGTTTTTGCGGGGGGGCAGGGAGACCCAGTACTTC
- TRBJ2-7 TRBV15 few CATSRDPPGGLSYEQYF TGTGCCACCAGCAGAGATCCGCCAGGGGGGCTTTCCTACGAGCAGTACTTC
- TRBJ2-5 TRBV6-5 many CASSYSSVDQETQYF TGTGCCAGCAGTTACTCGAGTGTGGACCAAGAGACCCAGTACTTC
TRBD2 TRBJ2-5 TRBV20-1 - CSASSGPIQETQYF TGCAGTGCTAGTAGCGGGCCAATACAAGAGACCCAGTACTTC
- TRBJ1-2 TRBV15 - CATSRDVETSTF TGTGCCACCAGCAGAGATGTTGAGACAAGCACCTTC
- TRBJ2-7 TRBV9 - CASSVVPSADEQYF TGTGCCAGCAGCGTAGTACCCTCAGCGGACGAGCAGTACTTC
- TRBJ1-6 TRBV6-1 - CASSEVLEPFNNSPLHF TGTGCCAGCAGTGAAGTGTTGGAGCCTTTCAATAATTCACCCCTCCACTTT
TRBD1 TRBJ1-1 TRBV6-4 few CASSASPTGETEAFF TGTGCCAGCAGTGCAAGCCCGACAGGGGAAACTGAAGCTTTCTTT
- TRBJ1-2 TRBV6-2/TRBV6-3 - CASSYDSFYGYTF TGTGCCAGCAGTTACGACAGTTTCTATGGCTACACCTTC